This T cell receptor (beta chain) was observed in a study of human T cells and chemical hapten exposure (TCRdb year 2021). Background for the entire study: For sensitization, 2% DPC in acetone was applied to a roughly 2 cm by roughly 2 cm area of upper inner arm skin. For TCR sequencing, blood came from 25 to 35 alopecia patients at anywhere from one to four time points (pre-sensitization, 2, 6 and 24 weeks). The study tracked peripheral blood TCR repertoire changes in vivo during primary and secondary sensitization to the hapten diphenylcyclopropenone (DPC) in alopecia patients. Libraries were pooled for sequencing, and variation in per-sample TCR yields was attributed mainly to small differences in library volumes within the pool. The mostly female patient cohort included alopecia areata with under or over 50% scalp involvement, alopecia totalis and alopecia universalis. Throughout the roughly 24-week study period, patients were also given weekly therapeutic DPC doses on the scalp. Blood samples were taken from patients before sensitization (week 0) and at 2, 6 and about 24 weeks after DPC sensitization. Patch tests used Finn chambers with 0.01% DPC on the upper back, scored after 6 days by International Contact Dermatitis Research Group standards. The full study reports these points: Because all patients had alopecia, a presumed autoimmune disease, the immune response of the patients might differ from that of healthy individuals. Patch test score correlated positively with the number of PT1 expanded TCRs, reaching significance at thresholds 8, 16 and 32 but not at 4. Expanded TCRs formed significantly more large CDR3 similarity clusters than pre-sensitization or healthy control sets, consistent with antigen-driven responses. DPC sensitization did not change how many TCRs were above 1 in 1000 frequency, and no evidence was found of alterations in global repertoire structure. After repeated subsampling, the strength of the expansion versus patch-test correlation and the threshold at which it became significant changed.

Per the germline V gene, KGHSH is the CDR1 and LQKENI is the CDR2. The junction carries 13 bases between V and J, which are trimmed by 3 bases and 4 bases respectively. Reading from cysteine to phenylalanine, the CDR3 counts 15 amino acids. Of the read, only the CDR3 DNA is kept; its 45 bases are in frame from base 1. This clonotype was counted many times. Its antigen is currently not known. No base qualities exist here, and no much larger clone lies one base off it. The time point label on this specimen signifies: patch test 1, 2 weeks after DPC sensitization. The treatment or condition label for this specimen denotes: therapeutic diphenylcyclopropenone sensitization with weekly scalp DPC. At every patch-test visit, the blood draw took place before the patch test was put on. Patients were eligible if aged 18 to 70, diagnosed with alopecia and judged suitable for DPC therapy, and pregnant patients were excluded. Total RNA was extracted from unfractionated whole blood collected in Tempus Blood RNA tubes.

Library method: RACE. TCRdb lists the instrument as NextSeq 500. During library preparation, unique molecular identifiers were attached to individual cDNA molecules so that TCRs could be counted in a quantitative, reproducible way. Both TCR alpha and TCR beta chains were sequenced from each blood RNA sample. Per the original workflow: The median number of TCRs per sample was some 100,000, ranging from 23,224 to 690,600. V, J and CDR3 annotation of the TCR reads was performed with the Decombinator software suite. Every sample was subsampled to the same number of TCRs (28,000) for the PS versus PT1 abundance plots. Expanded TCRs were defined as absent before sensitization and observed at least eight times at the 2-week time point. TCRdb trimmed public reads at Q25 via fastp, called clones via MiXCR and kept in-frame beta chains. Rows matching on CDR3 protein sequence are summarized as one entry with the most common DNA and genes. TCRdb, not the authors, supplied the V and J calls. The sample table shows more than 55,000 distinct CDR3 sequences, and over 7.5% are seen once. 3.3% of the sample is held by the ten biggest clonotypes.

The sequence joins TRBV18 to TRBJ1-3; D gene: possibly TRBD1, on 5 matching bases. The TCR comes from a woman in her 40s with alopecia areata. Some clones in this sample may be carry-over from other donors' samples. Specimen: whole blood, collected in connection with sensitization to the hapten diphenylcyclopropenone (DPC). The nucleotides are TGTGCCAGCTCACCTCCCAGGGTTACCGGAAACACCATATATTTT. Its coded protein is CASSPPRVTGNTIYF.